This TCR beta chain was documented in a study of blood T cell repertoires in COVID-19. Study at large: The cDNA or gDNA used as material had been derived from T cells, B-cell-depleted T cells, or PBMCs.

In this sample, this clone turned up a few times. Germline CDR1 is SEHNR and CDR2 is FQNEAQ (reference sequence). This CDR3 spans 15 amino acids. V shed 0 bases and J shed 7 bases, with 15 bases lying between them. Method: immunoSEQ multiplex PCR; TCRdb's copy keeps in-frame clones and lacks some. The table lists 65,000 to 85,000 clones, approximately 87% of them singletons. This receptor was taken from a man aged 45-65 years with active COVID-19. The sample consisted of peripheral blood. The chain uses TRBV7-9 and TRBJ1-1; D is unresolved. The CDR3 DNA reads TGTGCCAGCAGCTTAGCGCTAGGGCGGGCTGATGAAGCTTTCTTT. It yields the protein CASSLALGRADEAFF.